This is a list of T cell receptor beta chains from one sample in a study of T cell repertoires in cytomegalovirus infection. MiXCR, applied by TCRdb to the reads, yields one record per CDR3 protein. The table includes a few hundred thousand distinct CDR3 sequences, around 13% detected once. Source material: PBMCs. The receptors stem from a human donor in good health (CMV status not recorded). Some clones in this sample may be carry-over from other donors' samples. Each CDR3 is given with its conserved first and last residue. The D gene is left open where the match is weak. Rows give clone size only sometimes, using once, few, many, or a class for an expanded clone.

j_call,d_call,clone_size,v_call,cdr3_nt,cdr3_aa
TRBJ2-1,TRBD1,-,TRBV11-2,TGTGCCAGCAGCTTCCTACCCCGTCACAGGGGGAGGAATGAGCAGTTCTTC,CASSFLPRHRGRNEQFF
TRBJ2-7,TRBD2,few,TRBV20-1,TGCAGTGCTAACTCCGGGACTAGCGGGTATTACGAGCAGTACTTC,CSANSGTSGYYEQYF
TRBJ2-3,TRBD2,few,TRBV15,TGTGCCACCAGCAGGCTAGCGGGGGGGGCAGATACGCAGTATTTT,CATSRLAGGADTQYF
TRBJ2-7,-,many,TRBV4-1,TGCGCCAGCAGCCAAGAATGGGGGGGGCCAACCTACGAGCAGTACTTC,CASSQEWGGPTYEQYF
TRBJ2-6,-,few,TRBV29-1,TGCAGCGTTGAAGATGCCGCCGGGGCCAACGTCCTGACTTTC,CSVEDAAGANVLTF
TRBJ1-5,-,-,TRBV5-1,TGCGCCAGCAGCCTCTACCCAATCGGGGAAGTAATAGTACAGCCCCAGCATTTT,CASSLYPIGEVIVQPQHF
TRBJ2-3,-,many,TRBV29-1,TGCAGCGCCCAAAGGCAGTTTGACACAGATACGCAGTATTTT,CSAQRQFDTDTQYF
TRBJ1-1,TRBD1,-,TRBV19,TGTGCCAGTAGTATGACCACAGGGGTCACTGAAGCTTTCTTT,CASSMTTGVTEAFF
TRBJ1-2,-,many,TRBV7-2,TGTGCCAGCAGCTTAGGCGGTGGGGCGTATGGCTACACCTTC,CASSLGGGAYGYTF
TRBJ2-3,-,many,TRBV15,TGTGCCACCAGCAGAGGCCGGATAGGACCAGATACGCAGTATTTT,CATSRGRIGPDTQYF
TRBJ2-1,-,few,TRBV6-5,TGTGCCAGCAGTTACGAGGTTTTGAGGAATGAGCAGTTCTTC,CASSYEVLRNEQFF
TRBJ2-7,-,-,TRBV29-1,TGCAGCGTTGAAGGTGGTGGCCTGGGGGGCTACGAGCAGTACTTC,CSVEGGGLGGYEQYF
TRBJ2-3,TRBD1,few,TRBV6-4,TGTGCCAGCAGCAGACAGGGGTTCACAGATACGCAGTATTTT,CASSRQGFTDTQYF
TRBJ2-5,TRBD2,-,TRBV20-1,TGCAGTGCTCCCCTTAGCGGGAGTGGAGAGACCCAGTACTTC,CSAPLSGSGETQYF
TRBJ2-1,-,-,TRBV20-1,TGCAGTGCCAGAAGGGGGGCCCCCTACAATGAGCAGTTCTTC,CSARRGAPYNEQFF
TRBJ2-1,-,few,TRBV6-1,TGTGCCAGCAGTGATAGGGAAGCTCGCTCTGAGCAGTTCTTC,CASSDREARSEQFF
TRBJ2-7,-,few,TRBV20-1,TGCAGTGCTAGTAGGTGGCTAGCGCAAATCCACGAGCAGTACTTC,CSASRWLAQIHEQYF
TRBJ1-2,-,-,TRBV20-1,TGCAGTGCTAGTCGACCAGGTGGCTACACCTTC,CSASRPGGYTF
TRBJ2-1,-,few,TRBV20-1,TGCAGTGCTAGAGTCCAGGTTGGCGGGGCCTACAATGAGCAGTTCTTC,CSARVQVGGAYNEQFF
TRBJ1-4,-,-,TRBV25-1,TGTGCCAGCAGTGATCTTCGAGGGTCGGGTGAAAAACTGTTTTTT,CASSDLRGSGEKLFF
TRBJ1-3,-,-,TRBV5-6,TGTGCCAGCAGCTTCTCGGGGACACCTGGACCGATCGGAAACACCATATATTTT,CASSFSGTPGPIGNTIYF
TRBJ1-1,-,many,TRBV20-1,TGCAGTGCTAGAGTAACAGGGTTCACTGAAGCTTTCTTT,CSARVTGFTEAFF
TRBJ1-1,TRBD1,-,TRBV20-1,TGCAGTGCTAGAAACAGGGGGTTTATCACTGAAGCTTTCTTT,CSARNRGFITEAFF
TRBJ2-1,-,-,TRBV12-3/TRBV12-4,TGTGCCAGCAGTTTTTTCAGGGATCATGAGCAGTTCTTC,CASSFFRDHEQFF
TRBJ2-7,-,-,TRBV29-1,TGCAGCGTTGGTCGGGATTCCTACGAGCAGTACTTC,CSVGRDSYEQYF
TRBJ1-1,-,few,TRBV19,TGTGCCAGTAGTACATTGCTTGCAGGGGAAGCTTTCTTT,CASSTLLAGEAFF
TRBJ1-6,-,few,TRBV11-2,TGTGCCAGCAGCACTGATAATTCACCCCTCCACTTT,CASSTDNSPLHF
TRBJ2-7,-,few,TRBV7-2,TGTGCCAGCAGCTTATGGCGGGGGCGCTACGAGCAGTACTTC,CASSLWRGRYEQYF
TRBJ2-7,-,many,TRBV7-9,TGTGCCAGCAGCTCCCCTCATGACTACGAGCAGTACTTC,CASSSPHDYEQYF
TRBJ1-2,-,many,TRBV7-9,TGTGCCAGCAGCTTATCTACTCATACAACAGGGAGCGGCTACACCTTC,CASSLSTHTTGSGYTF
TRBJ1-1,-,few,TRBV7-6,TGTGCCAGCAGCTTAGCGGTCGGACAACCTCTCACTGAAGCTTTCTTT,CASSLAVGQPLTEAFF
TRBJ2-7,TRBD1,-,TRBV11-2,TGTGCCAGCAGCTTAGATCTCAGGACAGGGAACTACGAGCAGTACTTC,CASSLDLRTGNYEQYF
TRBJ2-5,-,-,TRBV27,TGTGCCGTACGGGGAATGGAGACCCAGTACTTC,CAVRGMETQYF
TRBJ2-1,TRBD2,many,TRBV6-4,TGTGCCAGCAGTGACGGGACTAGCGGGGGCAATGAGCAGTTCTTC,CASSDGTSGGNEQFF
TRBJ2-5,TRBD1,few,TRBV28,TGTGCCAGCAGTCCTGGACAGGGGGCACACCCACCGGGGGAGACCCAGTACTTC,CASSPGQGAHPPGETQYF
TRBJ1-4,TRBD1,many,TRBV7-2,TGTGCCAGCAGCCCAGGGGACAGGGACCATGAAAAACTGTTTTTT,CASSPGDRDHEKLFF
TRBJ2-5,TRBD2,few,TRBV12-3/TRBV12-4,TGTGCCAGCAGTCCATTCCGACTAGCGGGGGGTGAGACCCAGTACTTC,CASSPFRLAGGETQYF
TRBJ1-2,TRBD1,many,TRBV19,TGTGCCAGTAGTAAGTCCAAGATGACAGGGGCGAGGAGTGGCTACACCTTC,CASSKSKMTGARSGYTF
TRBJ2-1,-,-,TRBV24-1,TGTGCCACCAGTGATTCAAAGGGAGCCTACAATGAGCAGTTCTTC,CATSDSKGAYNEQFF
TRBJ2-1,-,many,TRBV6-2/TRBV6-3,TGTGCCAGCAGCTACCGGGACGGCAAGCTCTTC,CASSYRDGKLF
TRBJ1-5,-,few,TRBV7-2,TGTGCCAGCAGCCTACGGGGCGGTTATAGCAATCAGCCCCAGCATTTT,CASSLRGGYSNQPQHF
TRBJ2-5,TRBD2,many,TRBV7-2,TGTGCCAGCAGCTTACTAGCGGGAATGGTGACTCAGTACTTC,CASSLLAGMVTQYF
TRBJ2-5,TRBD2,-,TRBV27,TGTGCCAGCAGTTTATCGTTTTTCAGGGAGGGAGAGACCCAGTACTTC,CASSLSFFREGETQYF
TRBJ2-1,TRBD2,-,TRBV3-1,TGTGCCAGCAGCCTGCGGACTAGCGGCCTATACAATGAGCAGTTCTTC,CASSLRTSGLYNEQFF
TRBJ1-2,TRBD1,many,TRBV4-1,TGCGCCAGCAGCCAAGACCCTCAGGGGGCACAGAACTATGGCTACACCTTC,CASSQDPQGAQNYGYTF
TRBJ2-1,-,many,TRBV5-4,TGTGCCAGCAGCTTGCTCCAGGGGTTACATGAGCAGTTCTTC,CASSLLQGLHEQFF
TRBJ1-2,-,-,TRBV5-1,TGCGCCAGCGGCGCCGAAGCCGCAGCTCAGGGCTACACCTTC,CASGAEAAAQGYTF
TRBJ2-7,TRBD2,many,TRBV6-2/TRBV6-3,TGTGCCAGCAGTTTTGGCGGGGGGGCTGACGAGCAGTACTTC,CASSFGGGADEQYF
TRBJ2-7,TRBD1,many,TRBV7-2,TGTGCCAGCCTCAACCCCGGGACAGCCTACGAGCAGTACTTC,CASLNPGTAYEQYF
TRBJ2-7,-,many,TRBV7-8,TGTGCCAGCAGCCGAGACAGGCTGCCTCCCTACGAGCAGTACTTC,CASSRDRLPPYEQYF
TRBJ2-2,-,few,TRBV28,TGTGCCAGTAGTATCACCGGGGAGCTGTTTTTT,CASSITGELFF
TRBJ2-1,-,many,TRBV19,TGTGCCAGTAGTATAGATAGGGGAAAAAGCCTATCCGGTTATATGTTCTTC,CASSIDRGKSLSGYMFF
TRBJ2-7,-,few,TRBV29-1,TGCAGCGTCGAACAGGGTTACGAGCAGTACTTC,CSVEQGYEQYF
TRBJ2-1,-,many,TRBV6-4,TGTGCCAGCAGTGCCGCCGGGGGGCAGGATGAGCAGTTCTTC,CASSAAGGQDEQFF
TRBJ1-2,-,-,TRBV4-1,TGCGCCAGCAGCCAAGCTTCAGCAGCTAACTATGGCTACACCTTC,CASSQASAANYGYTF
TRBJ2-7,-,-,TRBV7-4,TGTGCCTTACACCCGGGACCGAGGGGCGCTGGGGACGAGCAGTACTTC,CALHPGPRGAGDEQYF
TRBJ1-2,-,many,TRBV7-2,TGTGCCAGCAGCCCTTATTCACAGGAACACTATGGCTACACCTTC,CASSPYSQEHYGYTF
TRBJ2-7,-,few,TRBV2,TGTGCCAGCCACCTTGGGGGGAACGAGCAGTACTTC,CASHLGGNEQYF
TRBJ2-1,TRBD2,few,TRBV5-1,TGCGCCAGCAGCGGGGGACTAGCGAGTAATGAGCAGTTCTTC,CASSGGLASNEQFF
TRBJ2-1,TRBD2,-,TRBV19,TGTGCCAGTTCCTCGGGGGGATGGGACAATGAGCAGTTCTTC,CASSSGGWDNEQFF